The 17 T cell receptor beta chains reported below all come from one sample, sequenced in a study of T cells in women clearing cervical HPV infection. The data were produced by immunoSEQ multiplex PCR, yet TCRdb's version contains in-frame clones alone and is incomplete. The sample holds 19,000 or so clones. Sequenced input: blood buffy coat. These receptors originate from a woman aged 18 to 75 with a cervical HPV16 infection that either progressed to CIN3+ or cleared (not recorded which).

In the case of this clone: The CDR3 extends 3 residues past the end of the read, so its final part is completed from the germline J gene. The chain combines TRBV19 with TRBJ2-2; 7 bases line up with TRBD1. The germline CDR1 and CDR2 sequences are LNHDA and SQIVND (reference sequence). The J segment lost 1 base and the V segment lost 6 bases, leaving 5 bases of the junction unmatched. The length of the CDR3 is 15 residues. The CDR3 loop is CASRRGPVNTGELFF. The sequenced CDR3 bases are TGTGCCAGTAGAAGGGGGCCGGTGAACACCGGGGAG.

Comment on this clone: The CDR3 end is not reached by the read, which stops 3 residues before it; the germline J gene fills it in. The V and J genes are TRBV27 and TRBJ1-2; D perhaps matches TRBD1 (5 bases). Per germline, CDR1 MNHEY and CDR2 SMNVEV (reference sequence). This CDR3 is built from 11 residues. V was pared by 10 bases and J by 6 bases, with 12 bases between. This chain's CDR3 is CAIRAGDGYTF. CDR3 DNA, as far as it was read: TGTGCCATCCGGGCGGGGGATGGC.

The covered CDR3 bases are TGTGCCAGCAGCCAATCCACCCCCGGCAGGGTTTGGCAGCCC. Protein sequence: CASSQSTPGRVWQP. The CDR3, in full, reads CASSQSTPGRVWQPQHF. The chain links TRBV16 to TRBJ1-5, with TRBD1 as a possible D gene (5 bases). The sequenced fragment ends 3 residues before the CDR3 boundary, so the rest is inferred from the germline J gene. V lost 0 bases and J lost 7, with 19 bases in between. The CDR3 has 17 amino acids. The germline V gene encodes CDR1 KGHSY and CDR2 FQNENV. Supplemented by reference TRBV16 and TRBJ1-5, the full variable domain reads GEEVAQTPKHLVRGEGQKAKLYCAPIKGHSYVFWYQQVLKNEFKFLISFQNENVFDETGMPKERFSAKCLPNSPCSLEIQATKLEDSAVYFCASSQSTPGRVWQPQHFGDGTRLSIL.

Concerning this clone itself: Read data end 3 residues before the CDR3 end; the end is taken from the germline J gene. The rearrangement uses TRBV13 and TRBJ1-4; possible D gene TRBD1, 6 bases. This CDR3 has 15 residues. Germline CDR1 PRHDT, CDR2 FYEKMQ (reference sequence). V dropped 2 bases and J dropped 7 bases, with 14 bases sitting between them. CDR3 bases read: TGTGCCAGCAGCTTACAGGGCCAGGGGTTTGAAAAA. Translating gives CASSLQGQGFEK. Given in full, the CDR3 is CASSLQGQGFEKLFF.

On this clone itself: The CDR3 end lies 3 residues beyond the end of the read and is filled in from the germline J gene. The V call is TRBV20-1, the J call TRBJ2-1; a possible D gene is TRBD2 (7 bases). Trimming shortened V by 7 bases and J by 5 bases, and 15 bases separated the two germline ends. The CDR3 is made up of 13 amino acids. Germline CDR1 DFQATT, CDR2 SNEGSKA (reference sequence). CDR3: CSGRGPPNNEQFF. The sequenced part of the CDR3 DNA is TGCAGTGGGCGGGGGCCCCCCAACAATGAG.

Note on this clone: The read terminates 3 residues ahead of where the CDR3 ends, so the germline J gene completes it. The chain uses TRBV30 and TRBJ1-1, with D tentatively TRBD1 (5 bases). Germline CDR1 is GTSNPN and CDR2 is SVGIG (reference sequence). This CDR3 is built from 14 residues. V gave up 0 bases and J gave up 4 bases, with 12 bases separating them. The part of the CDR3 DNA that was read is TGTGCCTGGAGTGTACTGCAGGGCGGCACTGAA. Its translation is CAWSVLQGGTE. The full CDR3 protein is CAWSVLQGGTEAFF.

Details on this clone: The read halts 3 residues ahead of the CDR3 end, with the missing end drawn from the germline J gene. The V gene is TRBV4-2, the J gene TRBJ2-3; TRBD2 aligns across 10 bases. Germline CDR1 reads LGHNA; CDR2 reads YNFKEQ. J lost 6 bases, V lost 0 bases, and 6 bases had no gene match. The CDR3 is 16 amino acids. The CDR3 loop reads CASSQELAGAFDTQYF. CDR3 DNA, as far as it was read: TGTGCCAGCAGCCAAGAGCTAGCGGGGGCTTTTGATACG.

Turning to this clone: Sequencing ends 3 residues short of the CDR3 end; the germline J gene provides the rest. The chain is built from TRBV30 and TRBJ2-5; D is ambiguous. This CDR3 is 15 amino acids long. Germline V gene sequence: CDR1 GTSNPN, CDR2 SVGIG (reference sequence). Trimming took off 4 bases at V and 1 base at J, with 16 bases between the two ends. The CDR3 DNA, read in part, is TGTGCCTGGACCGACGATCGTGGCGGCCAAGAGACC. Encoded protein: CAWTDDRGGQET. The whole CDR3 protein reads CAWTDDRGGQETQYF. The full variable domain, in which reference TRBV30 and TRBJ2-5 provide the parts outside the CDR3, is SQTIHQWPATLVQPVGSPLSLECTVEGTSNPNLYWYRQAAGRGLQLLFYSVGIGQISSEVPQNLSASRPQDRQFILSSKKLLLSDSGFYLCAWTDDRGGQETQYFGPGTRLLVL.

In regard to this clone: The missing CDR3 end, 3 residues past where the read stops, is filled in from the germline J gene. This rearrangement joins TRBV2 to TRBJ2-7, with a possible D match to TRBD2 (5 bases). CDR3 size: 14 residues. CDR1 SNHLY and CDR2 FYNNEI come from the germline V gene. V gave up 10 bases and J gave up 0 bases, with 16 bases separating them. CDR3 amino acids: CATGESYLSYEQYF. The sequenced part of the CDR3 DNA is TGTGCCACCGGGGAGAGTTACCTCTCCTACGAG.

As for this clone: The CDR3 goes on 3 residues after the read ends, and that part is filled in from the germline J gene. The chain carries TRBV12-3 or TRBV12-4 and TRBJ2-3; 8 bases are shared with TRBD1. Losses at the gene ends were 6 bases for V and 3 bases for J; bases not matched to a gene: 8. The CDR3 runs 15 residues. The part of the CDR3 DNA that was read is TGTGCCAGCAGCCGTCGGACAGGGATAACAGATACG. Its protein product is CASSRRTGITDT. The whole CDR3 is CASSRRTGITDTQYF.

A word on this clone: The read is 3 residues too short to cover the CDR3 end, so that end is filled in from the germline J gene. The chain has TRBV2 and TRBJ2-7; D is perhaps TRBD1 or TRBD2 (5 bases each). V was trimmed by 6 bases and J by 1 base, leaving 13 bases between them. This CDR3 has 14 residues. Germline CDR1 reads SNHLY; CDR2 reads FYNNEI. CDR3 protein: CASSGGRVSYEQYF. The CDR3 DNA, read in part, is TGTGCCAGCAGCGGAGGCAGGGTTTCCTACGAG.

Concerning this clone: The read terminates 3 residues ahead of where the CDR3 ends, so the germline J gene completes it. The chain carries TRBV30 and TRBJ2-7, with D maybe TRBD1 (6 bases). Trimming removed 0 bases at V and 5 bases at J, with 14 bases between. This CDR3 has 14 residues. From germline, CDR1 is GTSNPN and CDR2 SVGIG (reference sequence). CDR3 DNA, as far as it was read: TGTGCCTGGAGTGTACTTCAGGGGTGGCACGAG. Translated: CAWSVLQGWHE. The whole CDR3 region reads CAWSVLQGWHEQYF.

The DNA read from the CDR3 is TGTGCCAGCAGCCCGGGACAGGGGCTTTTCTACGAG. Its protein product is CASSPGQGLFYE. The complete CDR3 protein is CASSPGQGLFYEQYF. The V call is TRBV7-6, the J call TRBJ2-7; 10 bases match TRBD1. The read finishes 3 residues shy of the CDR3 end, and the germline J gene is used to complete it. The V gene end was trimmed by 5 bases and the J gene end by 3 bases; junction bases not matched to a gene: 7. Germline V gives CDR1 SGHVS, CDR2 FNYEAQ. There are 15 residues in the CDR3.

Worth noting for this clone: The read terminates 3 residues before the CDR3 end, so the remaining end is supplied by the germline J gene. The rearrangement uses TRBV5-6 and TRBJ2-7, with a tentative D call TRBD2 (6 bases). The V end lost 0 bases, the J end lost 2 bases, and 12 bases lay between the germline ends. Per the germline V gene, CDR1 is SGHDT and CDR2 is YYEEEE. The CDR3 loop spans 15 amino acids. This CDR3 reads CASSLALALTYEQYF. CDR3 DNA, as far as it was read: TGTGCCAGCAGCTTGGCCCTAGCGCTAACCTACGAG.

A word on this clone: The read ends 3 residues before the CDR3 terminus; that terminus is restored from the germline J gene. The chain joins TRBV19 to TRBJ2-1; 10 nucleotides match TRBD2. CDR3 length: 16 residues. The germline V gene has CDR1 LNHDA and CDR2 SQIVND (reference sequence). V was clipped by 4 bases and J by 4 bases; unmatched bases: 7. CDR3 amino acids: CASSTSGGYGYNEQFF. The covered CDR3 bases are TGTGCCAGTAGTACTAGCGGGGGTTACGGTTACAATGAG.

A remark on this clone: The read ends 3 residues before the CDR3 terminus; that terminus is restored from the germline J gene. The chain joins TRBV7-8 to TRBJ1-6, with D uncertain. V was pared by 2 bases and J by 5 bases, with 10 bases between. Germline CDR1 and CDR2: SGHVS and FQNEAQ. The CDR3 covers 15 residues. The CDR3 loop is CASSLSQNNNSPLHF. The DNA read from the CDR3 is TGTGCCAGCAGCTTATCACAGAATAATAATTCACCC.

Note on this clone: Read coverage stops 3 residues before the CDR3 terminus; the germline J gene supplies the remainder. The V call is TRBV3-1 (or the pseudogene TRBV3-2), the J call TRBJ1-6, with TRBD1 matching 9 bases. The CDR3 spans 15 residues. Germline V gene data show CDR1 as LGHDT and CDR2 as YNNKEL (reference sequence). V lost 1 base, J lost 10 bases, and 5 bases stayed unmatched. The CDR3 loop is CASSQGGGTGSPLHF. CDR3 bases read: TGTGCCAGCAGCCAAGGTGGAGGGACAGGGTCACCC.